This T cell receptor (beta chain) was retrieved from a study of T cell responses to AZD1222 COVID-19 vaccine. Germline CDR1 is MNHEY and CDR2 is SVGAGI. V dropped 4 bases and J dropped 1 base, with 7 bases sitting between them. CDR3 length equals 13 residues. Study-wide points: Breadth and depth of Spike-specific TCRs rose after two AZD1222 doses. Just five or six AZD1222 recipients were seropositive at baseline. White British ancestry dominated among donors, who included more females, and clonal diversity was possibly underestimated.

Only in-frame clones appear in the TCRdb table, and some are missing; sequencing was by immunoSEQ multiplex PCR. The data show 130,000 or so clones, 90% seen once. Notes on this clone: Its target is unknown.

The receptor was derived from an adult in good health. The sequenced sample was peripheral blood, obtained on day 0 of AZD1222 vaccination. This rearrangement joins TRBV6-5 to TRBJ1-1, with D possibly TRBD1 on 6 matching bases. CDR3 in DNA: TGTGCCAGCAGTTTCAGGGGGAACACTGAAGCTTTCTTT. As protein: CASSFRGNTEAFF.